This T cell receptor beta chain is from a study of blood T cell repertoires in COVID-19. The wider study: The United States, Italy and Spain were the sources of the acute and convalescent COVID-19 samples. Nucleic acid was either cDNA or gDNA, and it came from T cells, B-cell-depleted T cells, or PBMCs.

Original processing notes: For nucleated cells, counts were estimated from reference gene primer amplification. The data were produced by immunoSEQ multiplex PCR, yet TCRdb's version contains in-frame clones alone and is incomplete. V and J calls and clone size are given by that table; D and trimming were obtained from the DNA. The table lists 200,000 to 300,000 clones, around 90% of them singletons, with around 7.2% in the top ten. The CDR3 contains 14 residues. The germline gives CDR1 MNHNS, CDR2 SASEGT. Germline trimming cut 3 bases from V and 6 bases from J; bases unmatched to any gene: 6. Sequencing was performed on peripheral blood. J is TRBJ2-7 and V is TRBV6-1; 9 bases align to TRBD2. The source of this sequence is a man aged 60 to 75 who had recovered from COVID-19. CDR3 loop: CASSDRRGGLEQYF. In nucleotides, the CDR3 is TGTGCCAGCAGTGACCGGCGGGGGGGCCTCGAGCAGTACTTC.